The entry below gives a single T cell receptor beta chain sequence along with its context. Under the authors' procedure: Reference gene primer amplification gave estimated nucleated cell counts. Assay: immunoSEQ multiplex PCR; the TCRdb copy retains only in-frame clones and omits some. V and J calls and clone size are given by that table; D and trimming were obtained from the DNA. The table lists a few hundred thousand clones, roughly 80% of them singletons. This entry comes from a study of blood T cell repertoires in COVID-19. In the study overall: Acute and convalescent COVID-19 specimens originated in the United States, Italy and Spain. Sources were T cells, B-cell-depleted T cells, or PBMCs; the material itself was cDNA or gDNA.

V lost 2 bases and J lost 5; bases outside the gene matches: 7. This CDR3 has 16 amino acids. Germline V lookup: CDR1 LGHNT, CDR2 FRNRAP. One Seattle source followed patients from active infection through their disease course. The origin of this receptor is a woman between 65 and 79 years old with COVID-19, enrolled during active disease. The sample was peripheral blood. V gene TRBV12-5 combines with J gene TRBJ2-1; 9 bases map to TRBD1. CDR3 in DNA: TGTGCTAGTGGTTTGCTTTTCGGGACAGGGAACAATGAGCAGTTCTTC. It is translated as CASGLLFGTGNNEQFF.